What follows are 7 T cell receptor beta chains derived from one specimen sequenced in a study of blood T cell repertoires in COVID-19 (dated by TCRdb to the early 2020s). Library preparation employed the immunoSEQ multiplex PCR assay. TCRdb took over this immuneACCESS table, retaining in-frame rearrangements with V and J assigned. Such tables are incomplete; in checked studies, under half of the missing clones stem from an unresolved V gene, and the remainder is unexplained. Counted in this sample were more than 85,000 clones; around 89% of them appeared once. Around 1.1% of the sample is taken by the ten largest. Input material: peripheral blood. The receptors shown here come from a human donor in a cohort sampled during active COVID-19.

V usage is TRBV6-2 or TRBV6-3 and J usage is TRBJ2-7, with 9 bases identical to TRBD2. The CDR3 has 15 amino acids. Germline CDR1 reads MNHEY; CDR2 reads SVGEGT. The J segment lost 5 bases and the V segment lost 5 bases, leaving 10 bases of the junction unmatched. The CDR3 is CASSIVLAGLHEQYF. The DNA of the CDR3 is TGTGCCAGCAGTATCGTCCTAGCGGGGCTCCACGAGCAGTACTTC.

This clone was observed a single time. The rearrangement uses TRBV29-1 and TRBJ1-2; tentative D call: TRBD1 (5 bases). CDR1 is SQVTM and CDR2 is ANQGSEA in the germline V gene. There are 13 residues in the CDR3. Trimming stripped 4 bases from V and 7 bases from J, with 16 bases between. The CDR3 nucleotides read TGCAGCGTTGTTGGTGCCCAGGGTAGTGGCTACACCTTC. This sequence encodes CSVVGAQGSGYTF.

In its sample, this clone was seen a few times. This chain connects TRBV9 to TRBJ2-3, with TRBD2 as a possible D gene (5 bases). Trimming shortened V by 2 bases and J by 0 bases, and 13 bases separated the two germline ends. The CDR3 extends over 16 amino acids. Germline V gene sequence: CDR1 SGDLS, CDR2 YYNGEE. The DNA for the CDR3 is TGTGCCAGCAGCGTCCGACTACACACTAGCACAGATACGCAGTATTTT. This encodes CASSVRLHTSTDTQYF.

V gene TRBV27 combines with J gene TRBJ2-7, with D maybe TRBD1 (5 bases). V was trimmed by 1 base and J by 2 bases, leaving 9 bases between them. CDR1 is MNHEY and CDR2 is SMNVEV in the germline V gene (reference sequence). The CDR3 is 14 residues long. CDR3 coding DNA: TGTGCCAGCAGTTTATATACAGGTCCCTACGAGCAGTACTTC. This translates into CASSLYTGPYEQYF.

V usage is TRBV6-1 and J usage is TRBJ2-7, with D possibly being TRBD2 (6 bases). Trimming took off 1 base at V and 2 bases at J, with 9 bases between the two ends. The CDR3 is made up of 14 amino acids. Germline-derived CDR1 and CDR2 are MNHNS and SASEGT. The CDR3: CASSEVEGPYEQYF. CDR3 nucleotide sequence: TGTGCCAGCAGTGAAGTGGAGGGACCCTACGAGCAGTACTTC.

The J gene is TRBJ2-1, the V gene TRBV25-1, with D possibly being TRBD2 (5 bases). Per the germline V gene, CDR1 is MGHDK and CDR2 is SYGVNS. The CDR3 runs 15 residues. Deletions cut 4 bases from V and 0 bases from J, with 10 bases between. CDR3 coding DNA: TGTGCCAGCAGTGGGAGCGGTAGCTCCTACAATGAGCAGTTCTTC. Translation: CASSGSGSSYNEQFF.

This clone came up once. V is TRBV27 and J is TRBJ2-3, with 9 bases aligning to TRBD1. In germline, CDR1 is MNHEY, CDR2 SMNVEV (reference sequence). CDR3 size: 15 residues. V lost 6 bases and J lost 4; bases outside the gene matches: 8. CDR3 in DNA: TGTGCCAGCAGACGAGACAGGGGGGTGGCAGATACGCAGTATTTT. Translation gives CASRRDRGVADTQYF.